The 11 T cell receptor beta chains given below trace back to one sample, sequenced in a study of OX40 agonist ivuxolimab in advanced cancers. Sequencing used immunoSEQ multiplex PCR; TCRdb keeps in-frame clones, though not all of them. This table holds roughly 64,000 clones, approximately 84% found once. This specimen consisted of CD4+ or CD8+ T cells sorted from blood, obtained in a trial of the OX40 agonist ivuxolimab. These receptors were collected from an adult with an advanced solid tumor such as melanoma, head and neck, liver or kidney cancer.

This sequence joins TRBV5-4 and TRBJ2-1, with D possibly being TRBD2 (6 bases). The germline CDR1 and CDR2 sequences are SGHNT and YYREEE (reference sequence). The germline V and J ends were trimmed by 0 bases and 6 bases, with 10 bases remaining between them. The CDR3 runs to 14 residues. The CDR3 protein is CASSLAEGLNEQFF. DNA for the CDR3: TGTGCCAGCAGCTTGGCCGAGGGACTCAATGAGCAGTTCTTC. The complete variable domain, with remaining parts taken from reference TRBV5-4 and TRBJ2-1, reads ETGVTQSPTHLIKTRGQQVTLRCSSQSGHNTVSWYQQALGQGPQFIFQYYREEENGRGNFPPRFSGLQFPNYSSELNVNALELDDSALYLCASSLAEGLNEQFFGPGTRLTVL.

The V and J genes are TRBV15 and TRBJ2-7; the D gene is possibly TRBD2 (6 bases). Germline V gene sequence: CDR1 LNHNV, CDR2 YYDKDF (reference sequence). The V end was cut by 3 bases, the J end by 1 base, with 13 bases between. The CDR3 contains 15 residues. In nucleotides, the CDR3 is TGTGCCACCAGCAGGGAGGGTGGGGCTTCCTACGAGCAGTACTTC. This gives the protein CATSREGGASYEQYF.

The CDR3 region is CSVQNPRLSANEQFF. The CDR3 coding sequence is TGCAGCGTTCAAAACCCCCGGTTGTCGGCCAATGAGCAGTTCTTC. This chain links TRBV29-1 with TRBJ2-1, with unresolved D. The CDR3 covers 15 residues. Germline V gene sequence: CDR1 SQVTM, CDR2 ANQGSEA. Trimming stripped 5 bases from V and 6 bases from J, with 20 bases between.

The chain uses TRBV27 and TRBJ1-1, with TRBD1 as a possible D gene (6 bases). Trimming left V 5 bases short and J 9 bases short, with 16 bases between. This CDR3 has 13 residues. Germline V CDR1 and CDR2: MNHEY, SMNVEV (reference sequence). In nucleotides, the CDR3 is TGTGCCAGCAGTCCTGAGCCTGGGACAAAAGCTTTCTTT. Translated: CASSPEPGTKAFF.

Here the CDR3 DNA reads TGCAGCGTTGAGGCGGGCGGCGGCACTGAAGCTTTCTTT. This translates into CSVEAGGGTEAFF. This chain joins TRBV29-1 and TRBJ1-1, with D unclear. The germline gives CDR1 SQVTM, CDR2 ANQGSEA. V shed 3 bases and J shed 4 bases, with 12 bases lying between them. The CDR3 has 13 amino acids. Full variable domain (outside the CDR3, taken from reference TRBV29-1 and TRBJ1-1): SAVISQKPSRDICQRGTSLTIQCQVDSQVTMMFWYRQQPGQSLTLIATANQGSEATYESGFVIDKFPISRPNLTFSTLTVSNMSPEDSSIYLCSVEAGGGTEAFFGQGTRLTVV.

V gene TRBV13 combines with J gene TRBJ1-5; possible D gene TRBD1, 6 bases. Germline V lookup: CDR1 PRHDT, CDR2 FYEKMQ (reference sequence). The CDR3 loop spans 15 amino acids. V gave up 0 bases and J gave up 5 bases, with 11 bases separating them. CDR3 DNA sequence: TGTGCCAGCAGCTTAGGTACAGGGTGGCATCAGCCCCAGCATTTT. Protein sequence: CASSLGTGWHQPQHF.

This clone is categorized as medium-sized (0.01 to 0.1%). V usage is TRBV29-1 and J usage is TRBJ1-1, with D possibly being TRBD1 (6 bases). Germline values: CDR1 SQVTM, CDR2 ANQGSEA. The CDR3 extends over 16 amino acids. V was trimmed by 4 bases and J by 0 bases, leaving 18 bases between them. CDR3 DNA sequence: TGCAGCGTTGGGGGCAGGGGAGCACGAGTGAACACTGAAGCTTTCTTT. This translates into CSVGGRGARVNTEAFF. The full variable domain, rest sourced from reference TRBV29-1 and TRBJ1-1, is SAVISQKPSRDICQRGTSLTIQCQVDSQVTMMFWYRQQPGQSLTLIATANQGSEATYESGFVIDKFPISRPNLTFSTLTVSNMSPEDSSIYLCSVGGRGARVNTEAFFGQGTRLTVV.

This clone was detected once. The rearrangement links TRBV4-1 to TRBJ1-5; 10 nucleotides agree with TRBD1. This CDR3 is 19 amino acids long. CDR1 is MGHRA, CDR2 YSYEKL, per germline. V dropped 0 bases and J dropped 0; count of bases not matched to a gene: 8. The CDR3 here is CASSQDLGQGSYSNQPQHF. Written as DNA, the CDR3 is TGCGCCAGCAGCCAAGATTTGGGACAGGGGTCTTATAGCAATCAGCCCCAGCATTTT.

The V call is TRBV5-1, the J call TRBJ2-2; no definite D call. The CDR3 loop spans 16 amino acids. Trimming removed 4 bases at V and 1 base at J, with 14 bases between. The germline V gene has CDR1 SGHRS and CDR2 YFSETQ. The CDR3 bases are TGCGCCAGCAGCCAATCAGGACGGATGAACACCGGGGAGCTGTTTTTT. This translates into CASSQSGRMNTGELFF.

The chain is built from TRBV7-9 and TRBJ2-3; TRBD2 aligns across 15 bases. Germline CDR1 reads SEHNR; CDR2 reads FQNEAQ (reference sequence). This CDR3 has 18 amino acids. Trimming removed 3 bases from V and 4 bases from J; junction bases left unmatched: 8. The CDR3 coding sequence is TGTGCCAGCAGCTTCGGACTAGCGGGAGGGTACGGGCCAGATACGCAGTATTTT. Translated: CASSFGLAGGYGPDTQYF. The complete variable domain, with remaining parts taken from reference TRBV7-9 and TRBJ2-3, reads DTGVSQNPRHKITKRGQNVTFRCDPISEHNRLYWYRQTLGQGPEFLTYFQNEAQLEKSRLLSDRFSAERPKGSFSTLEIQRTEQGDSAMYLCASSFGLAGGYGPDTQYFGPGTRLTVL.

This clone was seen a handful of times. The chain carries TRBV7-6 and TRBJ1-2; 7 nucleotides align to TRBD1. This CDR3 contains 14 residues. Germline V gives CDR1 SGHVS, CDR2 FNYEAQ. V was pared by 5 bases and J by 6 bases, with 9 bases of the junction left unmatched. The chain's CDR3 is CASSLGQDVNGYTF. CDR3 in DNA: TGTGCCAGCAGCCTTGGACAGGATGTAAATGGCTACACCTTC.